A selection of T cell receptor beta chains follows, all from one sample in a study of T cells in Graves' hyperthyroidism and ophthalmopathy. Each CDR3 protein is one row after TCRdb ran MiXCR on the multiplex PCR reads. The sample carries under 450,000 distinct CDR3 sequences, approximately 17% recorded once. Sample: blood. These receptors came from a woman in her twenties or thirties with Graves' hyperthyroidism that later progressed to Graves' ophthalmopathy. CDR3s include the opening cysteine and the closing phenylalanine or tryptophan. Fields, in order: V gene, J gene, D gene, clone size, CDR3 DNA, CDR3 protein. The D gene is left open where the match is weak. Rows may omit the clone size; those that give it use once, few, many or a size class.

v_gene: TRBV27; j_gene: TRBJ1-2; d_gene: -; abundance: many; CDR3nt: TGTGCCAGCAGTCCCTATCCTGAGGTGCGGTCCTATGGCTACACCTTC; CDR3aa: CASSPYPEVRSYGYTF
v_gene: TRBV3-1; j_gene: TRBJ1-3; d_gene: -; abundance: few; CDR3nt: TGTGCCAGCAGCCAAGGCAGCTTTTCTGGAAACACCATATATTTT; CDR3aa: CASSQGSFSGNTIYF
v_gene: TRBV5-1; j_gene: TRBJ1-4; d_gene: -; abundance: many; CDR3nt: TGCGCCAGCAGCGAGGGATTCCGGAGCCCCCTTAATGAAAAACTGTTTTTT; CDR3aa: CASSEGFRSPLNEKLFF
v_gene: TRBV25-1; j_gene: TRBJ1-1; d_gene: TRBD1; abundance: many; CDR3nt: TGTGCCAGCAGTGAGGACAGGGGTATTGAAAGGGACACTGAAGCTTTCTTT; CDR3aa: CASSEDRGIERDTEAFF
v_gene: TRBV19; j_gene: TRBJ1-4; d_gene: -; abundance: -; CDR3nt: TGTGCCTGTAGTATTGGGGAAAAACTGTTTTTT; CDR3aa: CACSIGEKLFF
v_gene: TRBV28; j_gene: TRBJ2-7; d_gene: -; abundance: many; CDR3nt: TGTGCCAGCAGTCCCGGGACCGGGTTAGACGAGCAGTACTTC; CDR3aa: CASSPGTGLDEQYF
v_gene: TRBV28; j_gene: TRBJ1-1; d_gene: -; abundance: many; CDR3nt: TGTGCGGGCACTGAAGCTTTCTTT; CDR3aa: CAGTEAFF
v_gene: TRBV28; j_gene: TRBJ1-6; d_gene: TRBD1; abundance: -; CDR3nt: TGTGCCAGCAGCCCGGCAAGGGGGCGATCACCCCTCCACTTT; CDR3aa: CASSPARGRSPLHF
v_gene: TRBV12-3/TRBV12-4; j_gene: TRBJ2-7; d_gene: TRBD2; abundance: many; CDR3nt: TGTGCCAGCAGTTGGGCGGGAGACGAGCAGTACTTC; CDR3aa: CASSWAGDEQYF
v_gene: TRBV19; j_gene: TRBJ1-2; d_gene: -; abundance: many; CDR3nt: TGTGCCAGTAGTAACTGGGGGAACTATGGCTACACCTTC; CDR3aa: CASSNWGNYGYTF
v_gene: TRBV5-1; j_gene: TRBJ2-7; d_gene: TRBD1; abundance: many; CDR3nt: TGTGCCAGCAGTTGGGACAGCTCCTACGAGCAGTACTTC; CDR3aa: CASSWDSSYEQYF
v_gene: TRBV4-1; j_gene: TRBJ1-5; d_gene: -; abundance: -; CDR3nt: TGCGCCAGCAGCCAAGATTGGAGGGTCGGCCAGCCCCAGCATTTT; CDR3aa: CASSQDWRVGQPQHF
v_gene: TRBV28; j_gene: TRBJ1-1; d_gene: -; abundance: -; CDR3nt: TGTGCCAGCAGTTCAATCTGGGCGGGTGGCACTGAAGCTTTCTTT; CDR3aa: CASSSIWAGGTEAFF
v_gene: TRBV20-1; j_gene: TRBJ2-3; d_gene: TRBD2; abundance: -; CDR3nt: TGCAGTGCTAGAGTTGGAGCGGGGCCAGATACGCAGTATTTT; CDR3aa: CSARVGAGPDTQYF
v_gene: TRBV9; j_gene: TRBJ2-1; d_gene: TRBD2; abundance: many; CDR3nt: TGTGCCAGCAGCGTGACTCAGGGACTAAACAATGAGCAGTTCTTC; CDR3aa: CASSVTQGLNNEQFF
v_gene: TRBV4-1; j_gene: TRBJ1-2; d_gene: -; abundance: -; CDR3nt: TGCGCCAGCAGCCCGATTTGGGGGAAAGCTAACTATGGCTACACCTTC; CDR3aa: CASSPIWGKANYGYTF
v_gene: TRBV28; j_gene: TRBJ2-3; d_gene: -; abundance: many; CDR3nt: TGTGCCAGCAGTCCGGTGGCAGGGGCGACGCCCGGTACGCAGTATTTT; CDR3aa: CASSPVAGATPGTQYF
v_gene: TRBV15; j_gene: TRBJ1-5; d_gene: -; abundance: -; CDR3nt: TGTGCCACCAGCTCGGGTAGTACTAATCAGCCCCAGCATTTT; CDR3aa: CATSSGSTNQPQHF
v_gene: TRBV20-1; j_gene: TRBJ2-7; d_gene: TRBD1; abundance: -; CDR3nt: TGCAGTGCCACGGGAAGGGACAGGGGAGCCGAGCAGTACTTC; CDR3aa: CSATGRDRGAEQYF
v_gene: TRBV7-6; j_gene: TRBJ2-2; d_gene: -; abundance: few; CDR3nt: TGTGCCAGCAGCTTAGAGTGGGGGTCCACCGGGGAGCTGTTTTTT; CDR3aa: CASSLEWGSTGELFF
v_gene: TRBV12-3/TRBV12-4; j_gene: TRBJ1-2; d_gene: -; abundance: many; CDR3nt: TGTGCCAGCAGCTCCCAAGAAAACGGCTACACCTTC; CDR3aa: CASSSQENGYTF
v_gene: TRBV28; j_gene: TRBJ2-7; d_gene: TRBD1; abundance: -; CDR3nt: TGTGCCAGCAGTTTGACAGGGGATTGGGAGCAGTACTTC; CDR3aa: CASSLTGDWEQYF
v_gene: TRBV2; j_gene: TRBJ2-3; d_gene: TRBD2; abundance: -; CDR3nt: TGTGCCAGCAGTGAGCTCGGACTAGCGGGGTTCACAGATACGCAGTATTTT; CDR3aa: CASSELGLAGFTDTQYF
v_gene: TRBV4-1; j_gene: TRBJ2-7; d_gene: -; abundance: few; CDR3nt: TGCGCCAGCAGCCAAGCCACAGGAATACACTCCTACGAGCAGTACTTC; CDR3aa: CASSQATGIHSYEQYF
v_gene: TRBV11-2; j_gene: TRBJ2-2; d_gene: -; abundance: many; CDR3nt: TGTGCCAGCAGCTTAGTTCCGGGAGCTAAGGCGGCCCCCAACACCGGGGAGCTGTTTTTT; CDR3aa: CASSLVPGAKAAPNTGELFF
v_gene: TRBV5-1; j_gene: TRBJ2-7; d_gene: TRBD2; abundance: few; CDR3nt: TGCGCCAGCAGCTTGGTCCAGCGGGGCTACTACTTCTCCTACGAGCAGTACTTC; CDR3aa: CASSLVQRGYYFSYEQYF
v_gene: TRBV7-8; j_gene: TRBJ2-5; d_gene: TRBD2; abundance: many; CDR3nt: TGTGCCAGCAGCGTGACTAGCGTCGAGACCCAGTACTTC; CDR3aa: CASSVTSVETQYF
v_gene: TRBV12-3/TRBV12-4; j_gene: TRBJ1-5; d_gene: -; abundance: many; CDR3nt: TGTGCCAGCAGGAGGGGTTCTAGCAATCAGCCCCAGCATTTT; CDR3aa: CASRRGSSNQPQHF
v_gene: TRBV20-1; j_gene: TRBJ1-5; d_gene: -; abundance: -; CDR3nt: TGCAGTGCTAGGACAGCTAATAGCAATCAGCCCCAGCATTTT; CDR3aa: CSARTANSNQPQHF
v_gene: TRBV12-3/TRBV12-4; j_gene: TRBJ2-3; d_gene: -; abundance: many; CDR3nt: TGTGCCAGCAGGAGAATGCAGGGGATACGTGGCACAGATACGCAGTATTTT; CDR3aa: CASRRMQGIRGTDTQYF
v_gene: TRBV10-3; j_gene: TRBJ1-5; d_gene: -; abundance: -; CDR3nt: TGTGCCATCAGTGAAATAAATCAGCCCCAGCATTTT; CDR3aa: CAISEINQPQHF
v_gene: TRBV19; j_gene: TRBJ2-1; d_gene: TRBD1; abundance: many; CDR3nt: TGTGCCAGTAGTCGGGGACAGGGGATCCATGAGCAGTTCTTC; CDR3aa: CASSRGQGIHEQFF
v_gene: TRBV28; j_gene: TRBJ1-3; d_gene: -; abundance: -; CDR3nt: TGTGCCAGCAGTTTGTCCGGAACTCTCGGAAACACCATATATTTT; CDR3aa: CASSLSGTLGNTIYF
v_gene: TRBV27; j_gene: TRBJ1-1; d_gene: -; abundance: many; CDR3nt: TGTGCCAGCAGCACGGAGGGGTACACTGAAGCTTCCTTT; CDR3aa: CASSTEGYTEASF
v_gene: TRBV12-3/TRBV12-4; j_gene: TRBJ2-3; d_gene: -; abundance: many; CDR3nt: TGTGCCAGCAGTTTAGTATTGGCGGATACGCAGTATTTT; CDR3aa: CASSLVLADTQYF
v_gene: TRBV4-1; j_gene: TRBJ1-1; d_gene: -; abundance: once; CDR3nt: TGCGCCAGCAGCCAAGGATGGGAAGTCTACACTGAAGCTTTCTTT; CDR3aa: CASSQGWEVYTEAFF
v_gene: TRBV20-1; j_gene: TRBJ1-3; d_gene: -; abundance: -; CDR3nt: TGCAGCGGACGGGGGCCTGGAAACACCATATATTTT; CDR3aa: CSGRGPGNTIYF
v_gene: TRBV5-1; j_gene: TRBJ1-1; d_gene: -; abundance: many; CDR3nt: TGCGCCAGCAGCACTGGACTGCCGAACACTGAAGCTTTCTTT; CDR3aa: CASSTGLPNTEAFF
v_gene: TRBV7-9; j_gene: TRBJ2-3; d_gene: TRBD2; abundance: many; CDR3nt: TGTGCCAGCAGCCGGTCGACTAGCGGGGAACCAGATACGCAGTATTTT; CDR3aa: CASSRSTSGEPDTQYF
v_gene: TRBV28; j_gene: TRBJ2-1; d_gene: -; abundance: many; CDR3nt: TGTGCCAGCAGTTTTATCACGGGCGTTAACAATGAGCAGTTCTTC; CDR3aa: CASSFITGVNNEQFF
v_gene: TRBV6-1; j_gene: TRBJ2-3; d_gene: -; abundance: -; CDR3nt: TGTGCCAGCAGGGAGGGAGAAGTTTCAGATACGCAGTATTTT; CDR3aa: CASREGEVSDTQYF
v_gene: TRBV27; j_gene: TRBJ2-7; d_gene: -; abundance: many; CDR3nt: TGTGCCAGCAGTTTATCGGCAGCGACGTTCTACGAGCAGTACTTC; CDR3aa: CASSLSAATFYEQYF
v_gene: TRBV27; j_gene: TRBJ2-2; d_gene: TRBD2; abundance: many; CDR3nt: TGTGCCAGCAGTTTGACTAGCGGGAGTGGTGGGGAGCTGTTTTTT; CDR3aa: CASSLTSGSGGELFF
v_gene: TRBV4-1; j_gene: TRBJ1-6; d_gene: -; abundance: few; CDR3nt: TGCGCCAGCAGCCAAGAACCGAACGAACAGAGACTATATAATTCACCCCTCCACTTT; CDR3aa: CASSQEPNEQRLYNSPLHF
v_gene: TRBV11-1; j_gene: TRBJ2-1; d_gene: -; abundance: many; CDR3nt: TGTGCCAGCAGCTTAGCGGACACCTACAATGAGCAGTTCTTC; CDR3aa: CASSLADTYNEQFF
v_gene: TRBV5-6; j_gene: TRBJ1-5; d_gene: TRBD1; abundance: few; CDR3nt: TGTGCCAGCAGCTACGGACAGGCCCTTAGCAATCAGCCCCAGCATTTT; CDR3aa: CASSYGQALSNQPQHF
v_gene: TRBV5-1; j_gene: TRBJ2-1; d_gene: -; abundance: many; CDR3nt: TGCGCCAGCATGTTAGGACTAAAATCCTACAATGAGCAGTTCTTC; CDR3aa: CASMLGLKSYNEQFF
v_gene: TRBV6-1; j_gene: TRBJ2-1; d_gene: -; abundance: few; CDR3nt: TGTGCCAGCACCTACAACGCCGCCTACAATGAGCAGTTCTTC; CDR3aa: CASTYNAAYNEQFF
v_gene: TRBV6-1; j_gene: TRBJ2-2; d_gene: -; abundance: many; CDR3nt: TGTGCCAGCAGTAAGCCTCGGACCTACAACACCGGGGAGCTGTTTTTT; CDR3aa: CASSKPRTYNTGELFF
v_gene: TRBV12-3/TRBV12-4; j_gene: TRBJ2-3; d_gene: -; abundance: many; CDR3nt: TGTGCCAGCAGTTTTCGGGGGGCCTCCGATACGCAGTATTTT; CDR3aa: CASSFRGASDTQYF
v_gene: TRBV7-9; j_gene: TRBJ2-5; d_gene: -; abundance: -; CDR3nt: TGTGCCAGCAGCTTCCCGCCCGGAGGGACCCTCCAAGAGACCCAGTACTTC; CDR3aa: CASSFPPGGTLQETQYF
v_gene: TRBV4-1; j_gene: TRBJ2-7; d_gene: TRBD2; abundance: -; CDR3nt: TGCGCCAGCAGCCAAGTGAGATTAGCGGGGGCCTACGAGCAGTACTTC; CDR3aa: CASSQVRLAGAYEQYF
v_gene: TRBV6-1; j_gene: TRBJ1-2; d_gene: -; abundance: -; CDR3nt: TGTGCCAGCCGCAAGGACCGGGACATATATAACTATGGCTACACCTTC; CDR3aa: CASRKDRDIYNYGYTF
v_gene: TRBV12-3/TRBV12-4; j_gene: TRBJ1-2; d_gene: -; abundance: many; CDR3nt: TGTGCCAGCAGTTTGGGGCAGGGGATATTTTATGGCTACACCTTC; CDR3aa: CASSLGQGIFYGYTF
v_gene: TRBV4-1; j_gene: TRBJ1-3; d_gene: -; abundance: -; CDR3nt: TGCGCCAGCAGCCCAAGAGGGCAGGGAAGCTCTGGAAACACCATATATTTT; CDR3aa: CASSPRGQGSSGNTIYF
v_gene: TRBV20-1; j_gene: TRBJ2-5; d_gene: TRBD2; abundance: many; CDR3nt: TGCAGTGCTAGAGGGGTCACTAGCGGAGCAGGGGAGACCCAGTACTTC; CDR3aa: CSARGVTSGAGETQYF
v_gene: TRBV6-2/TRBV6-3; j_gene: TRBJ1-5; d_gene: -; abundance: -; CDR3nt: TGTGCCAGCAGTTACAGGAATAGCAATCAGCCCCAGCATTTT; CDR3aa: CASSYRNSNQPQHF
v_gene: TRBV7-9; j_gene: TRBJ1-2; d_gene: -; abundance: -; CDR3nt: TGTGCCTGCCTTTCCGATGGGCAGTCCTATGGCTACACCTTC; CDR3aa: CACLSDGQSYGYTF
v_gene: TRBV20-1; j_gene: TRBJ2-1; d_gene: TRBD2; abundance: many; CDR3nt: TGCAGTGCTCGCCGTCCGGGACTAGCGGGAGTAATAGAGCAGTTCTTC; CDR3aa: CSARRPGLAGVIEQFF
v_gene: TRBV19; j_gene: TRBJ2-7; d_gene: -; abundance: -; CDR3nt: TGTGCCAGTAGTATCGGGACGTACTCCTACGAGCAGTACTTC; CDR3aa: CASSIGTYSYEQYF